Sequencing of this T cell receptor beta chain was carried out in a study of shared clonotypes between healthy human individuals (dated by TCRdb to 2020 to 2022). About the investigation overall: The cohort included three men and a couple of women between 18 and 49 years of age. Per donor, three plates each were used for CD4 naive and CD4 memory, two for CD8 naive, and one for CD8 memory. To estimate repertoire size and how much clonotype sharing occurs between individuals, the study deeply sequenced the blood TCR repertoires of several healthy adults. Different laboratories and diverse techniques were used to prepare libraries and sequence TCR repertoires, to increase sequencing depth and limit assay-specific biases. Between about 0.94 and 10 billion PBMCs per donor were obtained by leukapheresis. The full study reports these points: Only blood was sampled, and tissue TCR repertoires likely differ from those in blood. Larger estimated clonotype richness was generally found for naive subsets than for memory subsets. Higher generation probabilities were observed for clonotypes shared by all four sorted-subset donors than for non-shared clonotypes. Pairwise subsampling led to the expectation that sequencing depth would affect the degree of clonotype sharing among donors. Even with the large sequencing depth, rarefaction of the sorted-subset datasets indicated that sequencing was incomplete. Across four donors, approximately 4.9% of naive CD4, over 3% of naive CD8, around 2.1% of memory CD4, and under 0.45% of memory CD8 clonotypes were shared. The small number of donors limited the genetic and exposure-history diversity represented.

CD8 naive samples consisted of CD45RO-negative cells that were positively selected for CCR7, yielding a CD45RA+CCR7+ population without TemRA cells. The donors were healthy, HIV-negative adults with no recently reported acute infections or vaccinations. Every donor was a Caucasian adult residing in Nashville, Tennessee, USA. After blood collection by leukapheresis, PBMCs were isolated using Ficoll-Histopaque density gradient centrifugation and then cryopreserved in the vapor phase of liquid nitrogen. Purity and quantity of every magnetically sorted T cell population were checked by analytical flow cytometry. From each sorted fraction, genomic DNA was isolated and quantified by UV absorbance on a Nanodrop 2000c. CDR1 LGHNA and CDR2 YSLEER are derived from the germline V gene. V has 5 bases trimmed and J has 7 bases trimmed; junction bases matching no gene number 5. From the cysteine through the phenylalanine, the CDR3 covers 15 amino acids. Kept here is only the CDR3 DNA, which spans 45 bases and is read in frame from base 1.

TCR CDR3 regions were amplified from genomic DNA by multiplex PCR using the deep immunoSEQ assay. Extracted genomic DNA from each cell subset was distributed evenly across all wells of several immunoSEQ 96-well plates, and each plate was treated as a replicate. For sorted subsets, each replicate PCR was loaded with approximately 190 ng genomic DNA, equivalent to some 27,000 T cell genomes. Purified libraries were measured with a Qubit 3.0 fluorometer, size-checked on a Bioanalyzer 2100, and measured again with the KAPA Library Quantification kit. Every immunoSEQ 96-well plate was sequenced on a separate single-read 150-cycle Illumina NextSeq 550 flow cell. The authors' pipeline ran thus. Because the immunoSEQ output held only junctional sequences and lacked quality scores, the filtering could not match the filtering applied to full-length reads. To assign V/J genes and CDR3, sequences were annotated using PyIR, a Python wrapper for IgBLAST v1.9, with IMGT germline references. Reads were removed for weak V/J assignments (E-value above 1e-6), missing CDR3, stop codons, out-of-frame junctions, or ambiguous translated residues. V3J clonotypes were defined by identical inferred V gene, J gene, and CDR3 amino acid sequence. To compute the percentage overlap between repertoires, the number of shared unique clonotypes was divided by the size of the smaller repertoire. Repertoire richness was assessed with RTK rarefaction, the Chao1 estimator, and Recon v2.1 estimates of unobserved clonotypes. For all TCRbeta clonotypes obtained by the gDNA method from a few donors, generation probabilities were computed with OLGA. In its TCRdb copy, this immuneACCESS table keeps in-frame sequences only and misses some clones. Where compared with another copy, unresolved V genes explain less than half of these, and the others have no known cause. For V, J and clone size, that table is used; D and trimming come from the DNA. The sample table records about 2 million clones; about 95% of these occur just once. The ten largest account for 0.9% to 1.3% of the sample.

As regards this clone: Its recognized antigen is unknown. No base quality values were provided; no much bigger clone lies one nucleotide off.

In this chain, TRBV4-3 is recombined with TRBJ2-1; 13 bases in between match TRBD2. What was sequenced was naive CD8+ T cells sorted from blood. This specimen's cell subset or site label, per the study, means: CD45RA+CCR7+. The clonotype was recovered from a man between 18 and 35 years old in good health. The nucleotide sequence is TGCGCCAGCAGCGCTGGGACTAGCGGGATTAATGAGCAGTTCTTC. Translated, it reads CASSAGTSGINEQFF.